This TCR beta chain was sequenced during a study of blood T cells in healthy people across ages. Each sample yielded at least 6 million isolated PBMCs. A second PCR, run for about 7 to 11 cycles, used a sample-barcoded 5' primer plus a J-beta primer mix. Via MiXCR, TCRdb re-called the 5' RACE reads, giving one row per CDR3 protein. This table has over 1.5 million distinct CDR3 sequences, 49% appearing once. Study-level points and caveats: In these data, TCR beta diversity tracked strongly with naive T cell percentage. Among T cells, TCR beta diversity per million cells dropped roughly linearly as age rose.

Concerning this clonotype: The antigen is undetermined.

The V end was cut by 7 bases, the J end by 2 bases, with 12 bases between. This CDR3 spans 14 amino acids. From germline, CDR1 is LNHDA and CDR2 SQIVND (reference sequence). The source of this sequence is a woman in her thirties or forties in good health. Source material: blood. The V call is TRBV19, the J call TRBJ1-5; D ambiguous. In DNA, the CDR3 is TGTGCCAGTAAGTCTCCGGCGGGCAATCAGCCCCAGCATTTT. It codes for CASKSPAGNQPQHF.